This paragraph reports one T cell receptor beta chain. The antigen is undetermined. Other DNA sequences in this sample translate to the same CDR3. The data were obtained in a study of cytomegalovirus exposure and HLA in healthy donors. General study points: TCR beta chains associated with HLA were, in a later analysis, more clonally expanded than equally common others. Differences between HLA loci emerged in a later analysis of TCR association rates, with DRB1 most and HLA-C fewest. When analyzed later, a missense DCLRE1C variant was found to be linked to TCR beta V- and J-gene trimming.

With 60 Vbeta and 13 Jbeta primers, the PCR was carried out. The data were produced by immunoSEQ multiplex PCR, yet TCRdb's version contains in-frame clones alone and is incomplete. Here the sample spans 150,000 to 180,000 clones, over 65% being singletons. The sequence was collected from a man aged 25 to 45 in good health and CMV-seronegative. The sequencing sample was made of PBMCs.

The CDR3 coding sequence is TGCGCCAGCAGCTTGGGGGCTACCCAAGAGACCCAGTACTTC. It yields the protein CASSLGATQETQYF. The gene calls are TRBV5-1 and TRBJ2-5, with D uncertain. V was cut by 0 bases and J by 1 base, with 7 bases left in between. Germline V CDR1 and CDR2: SGHRS, YFSETQ. The CDR3 contains 14 residues.